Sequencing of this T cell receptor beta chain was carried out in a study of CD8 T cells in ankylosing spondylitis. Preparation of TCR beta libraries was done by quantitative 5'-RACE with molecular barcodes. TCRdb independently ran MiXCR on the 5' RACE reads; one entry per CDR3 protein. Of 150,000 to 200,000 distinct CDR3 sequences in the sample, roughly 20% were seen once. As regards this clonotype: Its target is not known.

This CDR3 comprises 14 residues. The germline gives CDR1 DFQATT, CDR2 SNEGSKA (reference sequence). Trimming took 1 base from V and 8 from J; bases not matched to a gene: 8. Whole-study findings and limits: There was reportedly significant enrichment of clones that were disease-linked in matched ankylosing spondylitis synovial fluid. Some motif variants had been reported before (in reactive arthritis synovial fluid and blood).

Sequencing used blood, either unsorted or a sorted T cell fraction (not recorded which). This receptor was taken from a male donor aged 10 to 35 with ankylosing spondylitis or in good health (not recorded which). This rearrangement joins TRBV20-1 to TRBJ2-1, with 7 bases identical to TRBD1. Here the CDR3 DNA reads TGCAGTGCTAGAGGAACGACAGGGCTAGATGAGCAGTTCTTC. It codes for CSARGTTGLDEQFF.